This TCR beta chain emerged from a study of Graves' ophthalmopathy and Graves' hyperthyroidism. This clonotype was detected ten times or more. Amplification from RNA transcripts yielded the TCR beta CDR3 regions. An initial RT-PCR round employing HTBI primers preceded a second-round multiplex PCR. TCRdb redid the calling of the multiplex PCR reads with MiXCR, one entry per CDR3 protein. The sample holds about half a million distinct CDR3 sequences, under 15% seen once. CDR1 MNHNS and CDR2 SASEGT come from the germline V gene. This CDR3 spans 13 amino acids. V was cut by 0 bases and J by 8 bases, with 10 bases left in between.

This chain uses TRBV6-1 with TRBJ1-2, with D possibly TRBD1 on 5 matching bases. Specimen: blood. The sequence was collected from a woman in her twenties or thirties with Graves' ophthalmopathy. The CDR3, as DNA: TGTGCCAGCAGTGAAGCGAGGGACCGGGGCTACACCTTC. It codes for CASSEARDRGYTF.